This T cell receptor (beta chain) was obtained from a study of cytomegalovirus exposure and HLA in healthy donors. CDR3 length: 15 residues. Germline loops: CDR1 MNHEY, CDR2 SVGAGI. V lost 2 bases, J lost 6 bases, and 11 bases lay in between. TCRdb's copy holds only in-frame clones and misses some; the assay was immunoSEQ multiplex PCR. The repertoire includes 100,000 or so clones, around 86% of them detected once, and approximately 4% sits in the top ten. Source material: PBMCs. The sequence was collected from a woman aged 18 to 35 in good health and CMV-seropositive. The chain is built from TRBV6-5 and TRBJ1-6, with unresolved D. CDR3 DNA sequence: TGTGCCAGCAGTTACAAAGGCAGGCCTAATTCACCCCTCCACTTT. Translated, it gives CASSYKGRPNSPLHF.